A selection of T cell receptor beta chains follows, all from one sample in a study of monozygotic twins with cystic fibrosis. TCRdb's copy holds only in-frame clones and misses some; the assay was immunoSEQ multiplex PCR. The data show 20,000 or so clones, approximately 90% seen once. Sequencing input: blood. The source is a woman in her twenties or thirties with cystic fibrosis. The CDR3 runs from the conserved cysteine through the conserved F or W.

>TRBV28|TRBJ1-5
CASMGNQPQHF
>TRBV28|TRBJ2-1
CASSSHKYEQFF
>TRBV9|TRBJ1-6
CASSVESRGNSPLHF
>TRBV4-2|TRBJ2-7
CASSQGQGDYEQYF
>TRBV5-8|TRBJ2-4
CASTREGIQYF
>TRBV6-1|-
CASSEAIEGSYEQYF
>TRBV9|TRBJ2-2
CASSARGRGGPGELFF
>TRBV2|TRBJ1-5
CASSVTGRYSNQPQHF
>TRBV18|TRBJ1-1
CASSPTTGLMNTEAFF
>TRBV6-6|TRBJ2-5
CASSPGLRQETQYF
>TRBV4-1|TRBJ2-3
CASSQVLQGIHSDTQYF
>TRBV30|TRBJ2-6
CAWTQPLNTGQGYSGANVLTF
>TRBV2|TRBJ2-3
CASSEYSSQAADTQYF
>TRBV10-2|TRBJ1-1
CASEAAGAHTEAFF
>TRBV7-6|TRBJ2-7
CASSLVWHEQYF
>TRBV19|TRBJ2-7
CASSRSWLRQAEQYF
>TRBV5-1|TRBJ2-3
CASSWDLQDTQYF
>TRBV7-6|TRBJ1-4
CASSLSGLGATNEKLFF
>TRBV6-5|TRBJ1-6
CASSLTGEGSPLHF
>TRBV28|TRBJ2-1
CASSLWRTSGGPGEQFF
>TRBV9|TRBJ2-7
CASSGYAGAYEQYF
>TRBV10-3|TRBJ1-4
CAISVGSNEKLFF
>TRBV29-1|TRBJ2-3
CSVGLAGGYTDTQYF
>TRBV7-8|TRBJ2-1
CASSPQGQGWEGSYNEQFF
>TRBV14|TRBJ1-6
CASSQTGTDNSPLHF
>TRBV19|TRBJ1-4
CASSRRGTQVATNEKLFF
>TRBV7-6|TRBJ2-2
CASSREVGVSVGELFF
>TRBV10-3|TRBJ1-5
CAISESGGQTDSNQPQHF
>TRBV10-3|TRBJ1-1
CAISPEQGAEAFF
>TRBV7-5|TRBJ1-6
CVRSLGGNNSPLHF
>TRBV10-3|TRBJ2-7
CAISEPKDRGWNEQYF
>TRBV4-3|TRBJ1-6
CASSPGTGRNSPLHF
>TRBV28|TRBJ1-2
CASSRGGIIGYTF
>TRBV11-2|TRBJ2-3
CASSLEGVESTDTQYF
>TRBV27|TRBJ2-3
CASSPGSSGGAWDTQYF
>TRBV6-5|TRBJ2-1
CASSYRTAYNEQFF
>TRBV27|TRBJ2-1
CASSLRNSLQGNEQFF
>TRBV29-1|TRBJ2-1
CSVDFWGSDEQFF
>TRBV4-3|TRBJ1-1
CASSQDPGGATEAFF
>TRBV2|TRBJ1-3
CASSGGSGNTIYF
>TRBV10-1|TRBJ2-3
CASSDSYTDTQYF
>TRBV10-3|TRBJ1-1
CAIIRGLGSGRSEAFF
>TRBV18|TRBJ2-5
CASFTRATSQETQYF
>TRBV6-5|TRBJ1-1
CASSLIANTEAFF
>TRBV4-3|TRBJ2-3
CASSQSVGADTQYF
>TRBV13|TRBJ2-5
CASSSAGLAGYQETQYF